The 27 T cell receptor beta chains reported below all come from one sample, sequenced in a study of Tregs in tolerant kidney transplant recipients. Assay: immunoSEQ multiplex PCR; the TCRdb copy retains only in-frame clones and omits some. The sample gives 46,000 or so clones, less than 95% of which show up once; about 0.75% is in the top ten. Sequencing was carried out using Tregs from blood. These receptors originate from a human donor in good health.

The chain employs TRBV5-1 and TRBJ2-2; 9 bases line up with TRBD1. V was clipped by 5 bases and J by 2 bases; unmatched bases: 10. This CDR3 is built from 17 residues. Germline V gene sequence: CDR1 SGHRS, CDR2 YFSETQ. In DNA form, the CDR3 reads TGCGCCAGCAGGGGCGACAGGGGGTCCCGAAACACCGGGGAGCTGTTTTTT. Its protein is CASRGDRGSRNTGELFF.

The chain employs TRBV19 and TRBJ2-1; D is uncertain. Per germline, CDR1 LNHDA and CDR2 SQIVND (reference sequence). The CDR3 loop spans 15 amino acids. V was pared by 5 bases and J by 4 bases, with 15 bases between. CDR3 region: CASSPLGKAYNEQFF. CDR3 in DNA: TGTGCCAGTAGTCCCTTGGGGAAGGCTTACAATGAGCAGTTCTTC.

This clone was detected only a few times. The CDR3: CASSYSKGYNEQFF. The CDR3 DNA reads as TGTGCCAGCAGTTACTCGAAGGGGTACAATGAGCAGTTCTTC. J is TRBJ2-1 and V is TRBV6-6, with D possibly being TRBD1 (5 bases). Germline CDR1 is MNHNY and CDR2 is SVGAGI (reference sequence). The CDR3 is 14 amino acids. The V end lost 0 bases, the J end lost 4 bases, and 7 bases lay between the germline ends.

The V call is TRBV10-2, the J call TRBJ1-1; a weak D match, TRBD1 (5 bases). Trimming removed 6 bases from V and 1 base from J, with 9 bases in between. The CDR3 has 13 residues. CDR1 is WSHSY, CDR2 SAAADI, per germline. The CDR3 DNA reads as TGCGCCAGCAGACCCACAGGGAACACTGAAGCTTTCTTT. It yields the protein CASRPTGNTEAFF.

The chain couples TRBV18 to TRBJ1-2, with D hard to call. The CDR3 contains 14 residues. The germline CDR1 and CDR2 sequences are KGHSH and LQKENI. Trimming removed 2 bases from V and 3 bases from J, with 10 bases in between. CDR3 in DNA: TGTGCCAGCTCACCAACATCAGTGGACTATGGCTACACCTTC. Its translation: CASSPTSVDYGYTF.

The gene calls are TRBV29-1 and TRBJ1-5; a possible D gene is TRBD1 (5 bases). Trimming shortened V by 4 bases and J by 2 bases, and 15 bases separated the two germline ends. CDR1 and CDR2 (germline): SQVTM, ANQGSEA. CDR3 size: 15 residues. In DNA form, the CDR3 reads TGCAGCGTTGTGGTTAGGGGTGGAGGCAATCAGCCCCAGCATTTT. Translation: CSVVVRGGGNQPQHF.

The chain uses TRBV5-5 and TRBJ2-5; D gene ambiguous. Germline CDR1 and CDR2: SGHKS and YYEKEE (reference sequence). The CDR3 length is 15 residues. Deletions cut 3 bases from V and 1 base from J, with 13 bases between. The CDR3 loop is CASSWWKTSQETQYF. CDR3 coding DNA: TGTGCCAGCAGCTGGTGGAAAACCAGCCAAGAGACCCAGTACTTC.

The CDR3 region is CASPLAGALINEQFF. In DNA, the CDR3 is TGTGCCAGCCCTCTAGCGGGAGCATTGATCAATGAGCAGTTCTTC. The chain has TRBV7-4 and TRBJ2-1; TRBD2 agrees at 10 bases. CDR1 and CDR2 from the germline V gene are SGHVT and SQSDAQ. V shed 8 bases, J shed 6 bases, and the junction held 10 bases outside the gene matches. CDR3 length: 15 amino acids.

The chain joins TRBV27 to TRBJ2-7; 9 bases fit TRBD1. Germline V CDR1 and CDR2: MNHEY, SMNVEV (reference sequence). The length of the CDR3 is 16 residues. The V segment lost 2 bases and the J segment 4 bases; nucleotides outside the gene matches: 9. The CDR3 DNA sequence: TGTGCCAGCAGTTTAACCTCCGGGACAGGGTTTTACGAGCAGTACTTC. It translates to CASSLTSGTGFYEQYF.

The chain is built from TRBV4-2 and TRBJ2-7; 7 bases are shared with TRBD2. Germline V gene lookup returns CDR1 LGHNA and CDR2 YNFKEQ. Germline trimming cut 4 bases from V and 3 bases from J; bases unmatched to any gene: 12. This CDR3 comprises 16 residues. CDR3 sequence (DNA): TGTGCCAGCAGCCCTAAGGGAGGGAGCGGGAACTACGAGCAGTACTTC. Its translation: CASSPKGGSGNYEQYF.

This chain uses TRBV9 with TRBJ2-5; 10 nucleotides line up with TRBD1. The CDR3 length is 19 residues. The V segment lost 3 bases and the J segment 5 bases; nucleotides outside the gene matches: 19. Germline values: CDR1 SGDLS, CDR2 YYNGEE. The chain's CDR3 is CASSAEIYLTGGSRETQYF. CDR3 nucleotides: TGTGCCAGCAGCGCCGAAATATACTTGACAGGGGGCAGTAGGGAGACCCAGTACTTC.

This clone was detected only once. The chain uses TRBV11-1 and TRBJ2-5, with D possibly TRBD2 on 5 matching bases. The CDR3 runs 12 residues. The V end lost 1 base, the J end lost 5 bases, and 5 bases lay between the germline ends. Germline CDR1 and CDR2: SGHAT and FQDESV (reference sequence). Written as DNA, the CDR3 is TGTGCCAGCAGCTTAGGGGAGGAGACCCAGTACTTC. Protein: CASSLGEETQYF.

CDR3 DNA: TGTGCCAGTAACCTTCGGGACAGGTGGGACTATGGCTACACCTTC. Amino acid sequence: CASNLRDRWDYGYTF. The rearrangement uses TRBV19 and TRBJ1-2; TRBD1 agrees at 8 bases. V trimming: 7 bases; J trimming: 3 bases; junction bases outside the gene matches: 10. The CDR3 runs to 15 residues. Looked up from germline, CDR1 is LNHDA and CDR2 is SQIVND (reference sequence).

The J gene is TRBJ2-2, the V gene TRBV4-1, with a possible D match to TRBD1 (5 bases). Germline V CDR1 and CDR2: MGHRA, YSYEKL. This CDR3 comprises 15 residues. Trimming left V 3 bases short and J 3 bases short, with 11 bases between. CDR3 nucleotide sequence: TGCGCCAGCAGCCAGGCGACAGCCTACACCGGGGAGCTGTTTTTT. Translating gives CASSQATAYTGELFF.

The genes are TRBV29-1 and TRBJ2-7, with 13 bases matching TRBD2. This CDR3 is 15 amino acids long. Germline V CDR1 and CDR2: SQVTM, ANQGSEA. Unmatched junction bases numbered 5, after V lost 5 bases and J lost 1 base. CDR3 residues: CSVFKGLAGSYEQYF. CDR3 bases: TGCAGCGTTTTCAAGGGACTAGCGGGATCCTACGAGCAGTACTTC.

The gene calls are TRBV18 and TRBJ2-5, with D tentatively TRBD1 (5 bases). CDR3 size: 19 residues. The V gene lost 6 bases and the J gene lost 2 bases, with 28 bases spanning the gap. Germline V lookup: CDR1 KGHSH, CDR2 LQKENI. CDR3 residues: CASSPTAAYFTILQETQYF. CDR3 nucleotides: TGTGCCAGCTCCCCGACAGCTGCCTATTTCACAATACTACAAGAGACCCAGTACTTC. Full variable domain (outside the CDR3, taken from reference TRBV18 and TRBJ2-5): NAGVMQNPRHLVRRRGQEARLRCSPMKGHSHVYWYRQLPEEGLKFMVYLQKENIIDESGMPKERFSAEFPKEGPSILRIQQVVRGDSAAYFCASSPTAAYFTILQETQYFGPGTRLLVL.

The chain employs TRBV5-4 and TRBJ1-1, with 8 bases fitting TRBD1. Losses at the gene ends were 0 bases for V and 4 bases for J; bases not matched to a gene: 5. CDR3 size: 15 residues. Germline lookup yields CDR1 SGHNT and CDR2 YYREEE (reference sequence). CDR3 protein: CASSLGTGLGTEAFF. For the CDR3, the DNA is TGTGCCAGCAGCTTGGGGACAGGGTTAGGCACTGAAGCTTTCTTT.

This clone was found once. This rearrangement joins TRBV7-8 to TRBJ2-2, with TRBD2 matching over 11 bases. The germline CDR1 and CDR2 sequences are SGHVS and FQNEAQ. J lost 7 bases, V lost 1 base, and 5 bases had no gene match. The CDR3 covers 16 residues. CDR3 loop: CASSLVLAGVGGELFF. DNA of the CDR3: TGTGCCAGCAGCTTAGTACTAGCGGGAGTTGGCGGGGAGCTGTTTTTT. Variable domain in full (rest from reference TRBV7-8 and TRBJ2-2): GAGVSQSPRYKVAKRGQDVALRCDPISGHVSLFWYQQALGQGPEFLTYFQNEAQLDKSGLPSDRFFAERPEGSVSTLKIQRTQQEDSAVYLCASSLVLAGVGGELFFGEGSRLTVL.

The V gene is TRBV27, the J gene TRBJ2-7, with 11 bases matching TRBD2. Germline trimming cut 2 bases from V and 2 bases from J; bases unmatched to any gene: 5. Germline lookup yields CDR1 MNHEY and CDR2 SMNVEV (reference sequence). The CDR3 covers 16 residues. The chain's CDR3 is CASSLVLAGGPYEQYF. The CDR3 bases are TGTGCCAGCAGTTTAGTTCTAGCGGGAGGACCCTACGAGCAGTACTTC.

This clone was picked up one time. This rearrangement joins TRBV14 to TRBJ1-1, with D unclear. The CDR3 extends over 15 amino acids. Germline CDR1 SGHDN, CDR2 FVKESK. V was pared by 0 bases and J by 5 bases, with 13 bases between. In nucleotides, the CDR3 is TGTGCCAGCAGCCAAGAAGAGGTATGGTATACTGAAGCTTTCTTT. Its protein is CASSQEEVWYTEAFF.

V gene TRBV15 combines with J gene TRBJ1-5; D unclear. In germline, CDR1 is LNHNV, CDR2 YYDKDF (reference sequence). The CDR3 is 15 amino acids. V lost 3 bases and J 1 base, leaving 10 bases between the germline ends. The CDR3 is CATSSRMGSNQPQHF. The CDR3, as DNA: TGTGCCACCAGCAGCCGAATGGGGAGCAATCAGCCCCAGCATTTT.

This chain links TRBV9 with TRBJ2-1; D gene unclear. The V and J ends lost 4 bases and 12 bases respectively, with 14 bases between them. The germline CDR1 and CDR2 sequences are SGDLS and YYNGEE. The CDR3 length is 12 residues. This CDR3 is CASSTSATPQFF. CDR3 nucleotides: TGTGCCAGCAGCACCTCGGCTACCCCGCAGTTCTTC.

The chain combines TRBV19 with TRBJ1-1; D is unresolved. CDR3 length: 12 amino acids. Trimming removed 6 bases from V and 3 bases from J, with 8 bases in between. CDR1 LNHDA and CDR2 SQIVND come from the germline V gene (reference sequence). The CDR3 sequence is CASRTQDTEAFF. The CDR3 coding sequence is TGTGCCAGTAGAACCCAGGACACTGAAGCTTTCTTT.

J is TRBJ2-2 and V is TRBV7-8; no clear D gene. The CDR3 runs to 15 residues. Germline V gene lookup returns CDR1 SGHVS and CDR2 FQNEAQ. V lost 5 bases to trimming and J lost 7 bases, with 17 bases between them. The CDR3 coding sequence is TGTGCCAGCAGCCAGCGCGTCGGTTTTGACGGGGAGCTGTTTTTT. Translating gives CASSQRVGFDGELFF.

The genes are TRBV18 and TRBJ2-7; the match to TRBD2 covers 12 bases. The trim removed 3 bases at V and 2 bases at J, leaving 5 bases unmatched. The CDR3 has 16 amino acids. The germline CDR1 and CDR2 sequences are KGHSH and LQKENI. The CDR3 DNA follows: TGTGCCAGCTCACCGACTAGCGGGGGTCCCCCCTACGAGCAGTACTTC. It yields the protein CASSPTSGGPPYEQYF.

The V gene is TRBV9, the J gene TRBJ2-7; D is ambiguous. Trimming stripped 0 bases from V and 0 bases from J, with 7 bases between. Germline-derived CDR1 and CDR2 are SGDLS and YYNGEE. CDR3 size: 14 residues. The CDR3 DNA follows: TGTGCCAGCAGCGTAGATACGGGCTCCTACGAGCAGTACTTC. It translates to CASSVDTGSYEQYF. Using reference TRBV9 and TRBJ2-7 for the parts outside the CDR3, the full variable domain is DSGVTQTPKHLITATGQRVTLRCSPRSGDLSVYWYQQSLDQGLQFLIQYYNGEERAKGNILERFSAQQFPDLHSELNLSSLELGDSALYFCASSVDTGSYEQYFGPGTRLTVT.

The chain has TRBV9 and TRBJ2-2; 8 bases map to TRBD2. V was pared by 0 bases and J by 4 bases, with 5 bases of the junction left unmatched. Looked up from germline, CDR1 is SGDLS and CDR2 is YYNGEE. The length of the CDR3 is 16 residues. The CDR3 DNA follows: TGTGCCAGCAGCGTAGCTGCGGGGGGATTCACCGGGGAGCTGTTTTTT. Amino acid sequence: CASSVAAGGFTGELFF.